This paragraph covers one T cell receptor beta chain sequence. This entry is derived from a study of blood T cell repertoires in COVID-19. Background on the study: Spain, Italy and the United States supplied samples that represented acute and convalescent COVID-19. Sources were T cells, B-cell-depleted T cells, or PBMCs; the material itself was cDNA or gDNA.

Trimming took 2 bases from V and 7 from J; bases not matched to a gene: 17. This CDR3 contains 19 residues. Per germline, CDR1 LNHDA and CDR2 SQIVND (reference sequence). The data were produced by immunoSEQ multiplex PCR, yet TCRdb's version contains in-frame clones alone and is incomplete. The sample carries about 180,000 clones, about 83% recorded once. The receptor was derived from a person aged 65-85 years with COVID-19, enrolled during active disease. J is TRBJ2-1 and V is TRBV19; 10 bases are a match to TRBD2. The specimen sequenced was peripheral blood. CDR3 bases: TGTGCCAGTAGTATAAAGGGTCTAGCGGGAGTAAGGGTATTTAATGAGCAGTTCTTC. It is translated as CASSIKGLAGVRVFNEQFF.